Shown below are 21 T cell receptor beta chains from a single sample sequenced in a study of T cells in women clearing cervical HPV infection. This table comes from immunoSEQ multiplex PCR, and its TCRdb copy is limited to in-frame clones, with some not included. Its table lists 23,000 or so clones. The sequencing sample was made of blood buffy coat. Receptors were obtained from a woman between 18 and 70 years old with a cervical HPV16 infection that either progressed to CIN3+ or cleared (not recorded which).

Remarks on this clone: The CDR3 extends 3 residues past the end of the read, so its final part is completed from the germline J gene. V gene TRBV29-1 combines with J gene TRBJ1-2, with TRBD1 matching 7 bases. The CDR3 loop spans 12 amino acids. The V segment lost 6 bases and the J segment 5 bases; nucleotides outside the gene matches: 6. Germline V gene data show CDR1 as SQVTM and CDR2 as ANQGSEA. CDR3 DNA, as far as it was read: TGCAGCGTGGGACAGTTTTATTATGGC. Translating gives CSVGQFYYG. The full CDR3 protein reads CSVGQFYYGYTF. Combining the CDR3 with reference TRBV29-1 and TRBJ1-2 gives the whole variable domain SAVISQKPSRDICQRGTSLTIQCQVDSQVTMMFWYRQQPGQSLTLIATANQGSEATYESGFVIDKFPISRPNLTFSTLTVSNMSPEDSSIYLCSVGQFYYGYTFGSGTRLTVV.

As regards this clone: The read ends 3 residues shy of where the CDR3 ends; the end is completed using the germline J gene. The chain couples TRBV7-8 to TRBJ2-5; the match to TRBD2 covers 9 bases. CDR1 and CDR2 (germline): SGHVS, FQNEAQ. The CDR3 is made up of 16 amino acids. V lost 1 base, J lost 3 bases, and 6 bases stayed unmatched. The covered CDR3 bases are TGTGCCAGCAGCTTAGAGGGCGGCGGGAGGGAAGAGACC. Its translation is CASSLEGGGREET. The CDR3 in its entirety is CASSLEGGGREETQYF. The entire variable domain, with the rest obtained from reference TRBV7-8 and TRBJ2-5, is as follows: GAGVSQSPRYKVAKRGQDVALRCDPISGHVSLFWYQQALGQGPEFLTYFQNEAQLDKSGLPSDRFFAERPEGSVSTLKIQRTQQEDSAVYLCASSLEGGGREETQYFGPGTRLLVL.

Comments on this clone: Read sequence stops 3 residues before the CDR3 end, and the germline J gene provides the missing end. The gene calls are TRBV20-1 and TRBJ2-1, with 8 bases aligning to TRBD2. This CDR3 is 17 amino acids long. The germline CDR1 and CDR2 sequences are DFQATT and SNEGSKA (reference sequence). V gave up 6 bases and J gave up 0 bases; unmatched junction bases: 13. CDR3 amino acids: CSAPDPTSGFSYNEQFF. The sequenced part of the CDR3 DNA is TGCAGTGCCCCCGACCCCACTAGCGGATTCTCCTACAATGAG.

In the case of this clone: The read stops 3 residues short of the end of the CDR3; the missing end is completed from the germline J gene. This chain uses TRBV5-1 with TRBJ1-6; D is perhaps TRBD1 (6 bases). V was trimmed by 0 bases and J by 7 bases, leaving 14 bases between them. Germline values: CDR1 SGHRS, CDR2 YFSETQ. The CDR3 covers 16 residues. The CDR3 DNA, read in part, is TGCGCCAGCAGCTTGGGAGGGGGGGCGCGGAATTCACCC. The encoded protein is CASSLGGGARNSP. The entire CDR3 protein is CASSLGGGARNSPLHF. The full variable domain, with the rest looked up from reference TRBV5-1 and TRBJ1-6, is KAGVTQTPRYLIKTRGQQVTLSCSPISGHRSVSWYQQTPGQGLQFLFEYFSETQRNKGNFPGRFSGRQFSNSRSEMNVSTLELGDSALYLCASSLGGGARNSPLHFGNGTRLTVT.

Measured by frequency, this clone is medium-sized (0.01 to 0.1%). The missing CDR3 end, 3 residues past where the read stops, is filled in from the germline J gene. This sequence joins TRBV30 and TRBJ1-2; the D is unclear. Per the germline V gene, CDR1 is GTSNPN and CDR2 is SVGIG (reference sequence). CDR3 length: 13 amino acids. Trimming took off 2 bases at V and 1 base at J, with 8 bases between the two ends. CDR3 protein: CAWSFQDNYGYTF. The CDR3 DNA, read in part, is TGTGCCTGGAGTTTCCAGGATAACTATGGC.

Concerning this clone itself: The DNA ends 3 residues before the CDR3 does, and the rest of the CDR3 is filled in from the germline J gene. J is TRBJ1-1 and V is TRBV5-1; weak D call: TRBD1 (5 bases). The CDR3 is 14 amino acids. In germline, CDR1 is SGHRS, CDR2 YFSETQ. V lost 0 bases and J 3 bases, leaving 9 bases between the germline ends. The CDR3 spells CASSLAGFHTEAFF. The DNA read from the CDR3 is TGCGCCAGCAGCTTGGCAGGGTTTCACACTGAA.

Points on this clone: The missing CDR3 end, 3 residues past where the read stops, is filled in from the germline J gene. This chain connects TRBV6-4 to TRBJ2-1, with D perhaps matching TRBD1 (6 bases). Germline V gene lookup returns CDR1 MRHNA and CDR2 SNTAGT. The CDR3 contains 13 residues. V lost 4 bases and J lost 7, with 11 bases in between. The part of the CDR3 DNA that was read is TGTGCCAGCAGTGGGACAGAAAAGAATGAG. Its protein is CASSGTEKNE. The whole CDR3 protein is CASSGTEKNEQFF.

Of note for this clone: The CDR3 extends 3 residues past the end of the read, so its final part is completed from the germline J gene. This sequence joins TRBV18 and TRBJ2-7; D is unresolved. The CDR3 runs 14 residues. V was clipped by 0 bases and J by 0 bases, with 6 bases between them. Germline-derived CDR1 and CDR2 are KGHSH and LQKENI. CDR3 DNA (partial): TGTGCCAGCTCACCACCTCCTCCCTCCTACGAG. This codes for CASSPPPPSYE. The whole CDR3 reads CASSPPPPSYEQYF.

Of note for this clone: The sequence runs out 3 residues before the end of the CDR3; the remainder is reconstructed from the germline J gene. The chain uses TRBV11-2 and TRBJ2-1; 10 nucleotides line up with TRBD2. This CDR3 is built from 15 residues. From germline, CDR1 is SGHAT and CDR2 FQNNGV. Unmatched junction bases numbered 9, after V lost 5 bases and J lost 8 bases. The CDR3 loop is CASSRAGGPMYEQFF. The covered CDR3 bases are TGTGCCAGCAGCAGAGCGGGAGGGCCTATGTATGAG.

The CDR3 region is CASSLEGRENQPQHF. The sequenced part of the CDR3 DNA is TGTGCCAGCAGCTTAGAGGGGAGGGAAAATCAGCCC. The V and J genes are TRBV5-5 and TRBJ1-5; possibly TRBD1 for D (5 bases). The read halts 3 residues ahead of the CDR3 end, with the missing end drawn from the germline J gene. The CDR3 is 15 residues long. CDR1 is SGHKS, CDR2 YYEKEE, per germline (reference sequence). V dropped 2 bases and J dropped 4 bases, with 13 bases sitting between them.

Turning to this clone: The read ends 3 residues early relative to the CDR3; the germline J gene fills the gap. V is TRBV7-9 and J is TRBJ1-6; 7 nucleotides align to TRBD1. Germline V gene data show CDR1 as SEHNR and CDR2 as FQNEAQ (reference sequence). The CDR3 covers 14 residues. The ends lost 5 bases at V and 10 bases at J; junction bases unmatched: 8. Partial CDR3 DNA: TGTGCCAGCAGCCCAGGGACAGCCGAATCACCC. It yields the protein CASSPGTAESP. The entire CDR3 protein reads CASSPGTAESPLHF. The full variable domain, its missing parts supplied by reference TRBV7-9 and TRBJ1-6, is DTGVSQNPRHKITKRGQNVTFRCDPISEHNRLYWYRQTLGQGPEFLTYFQNEAQLEKSRLLSDRFSAERPKGSFSTLEIQRTEQGDSAMYLCASSPGTAESPLHFGNGTRLTVT.

To note about this clone: The sequenced fragment ends 3 residues before the CDR3 boundary, so the rest is inferred from the germline J gene. This chain links TRBV12-3 or TRBV12-4 with TRBJ2-1; D uncertain. The CDR3 spans 12 residues. V lost 4 bases, J lost 4 bases, and 5 bases lay in between. The CDR3 sequence: CASSSFYNEQFF. CDR3 bases read: TGTGCCAGCAGTTCTTTTTACAATGAG.

As for this clone: The read terminates 3 residues before the CDR3 end, so the remaining end is supplied by the germline J gene. The V call is TRBV28, the J call TRBJ1-4; D not certain. CDR1 MDHEN and CDR2 SYDVKM come from the germline V gene. V lost 2 bases and J lost 8, with 18 bases in between. The CDR3 length is 16 residues. The CDR3 DNA, read in part, is TGTGCCAGCAGTTTAGGCCACAAGGGTAAAAGGGAAAAA. This codes for CASSLGHKGKREK. The full CDR3 sequence reads CASSLGHKGKREKLFF. Full variable domain (outside the CDR3, taken from reference TRBV28 and TRBJ1-4): DVKVTQSSRYLVKRTGEKVFLECVQDMDHENMFWYRQDPGLGLRLIYFSYDVKMKEKGDIPEGYSVSREKKERFSLILESASTNQTSMYLCASSLGHKGKREKLFFGSGTQLSVL.

CDR3 DNA, as far as it was read: TGTGCCAGCAGCTGGACTAGCGGAGAGACC. This codes for CASSWTSGET. Given in full, the CDR3 is CASSWTSGETQYF. The V gene is TRBV7-2, the J gene TRBJ2-5, with 10 bases that match TRBD2. The read falls 3 residues short of the CDR3 end, and the missing part is taken from the germline J gene. CDR1 SGHTA and CDR2 FQGNSA come from the germline V gene. This CDR3 region has 13 residues. Trimming at V came to 4 bases and at J to 4 bases, leaving 0 bases not matched to a gene.

As to this clone: The read is 3 residues too short to cover the CDR3 end, so that end is filled in from the germline J gene. Other DNA sequences from this sample encode an identical CDR3 as well. The V and J genes are TRBV2 and TRBJ2-2; D may be TRBD2 (6 bases). V was pared by 6 bases and J by 1 base, with 12 bases between. Germline V gene lookup returns CDR1 SNHLY and CDR2 FYNNEI. This CDR3 contains 15 residues. CDR3 sequence reads: CASRRDSRNTGELFF. Partial CDR3 DNA: TGTGCCAGCAGACGGGACTCGAGGAACACCGGGGAG.

Remarks on this clone: The CDR3 is cut off 3 residues early in the read; its end comes from the germline J gene. V and J are TRBV24-1 and TRBJ2-7, with 7 bases fitting TRBD1. In germline, CDR1 is KGHDR, CDR2 SFDVKD. Losses at the gene ends were 4 bases for V and 1 base for J; bases not matched to a gene: 15. There are 18 residues in the CDR3. The CDR3 is CATSEGLWQGVKSYEQYF. CDR3 DNA, as far as it was read: TGTGCCACCAGTGAGGGGCTTTGGCAGGGGGTTAAATCCTACGAG.

Concerning this clone: The read halts 3 residues ahead of the CDR3 end, with the missing end drawn from the germline J gene. V and J are TRBV20-1 and TRBJ1-2, with 8 bases that match TRBD1. The CDR3 covers 13 residues. V lost 5 bases and J lost 0; bases outside the gene matches: 2. From germline, CDR1 is DFQATT and CDR2 SNEGSKA (reference sequence). CDR3 DNA, as far as it was read: TGCAGTGCTCCGGACAGGGCTAACTATGGC. Translating it yields CSAPDRANYG. The whole CDR3 sequence reads CSAPDRANYGYTF.

Concerning this clone itself: The CDR3 goes on 3 residues after the read ends, and that part is filled in from the germline J gene. This sequence joins TRBV5-1 and TRBJ2-1, with 14 bases fitting TRBD2. Germline CDR1 and CDR2: SGHRS and YFSETQ. With 0 bases clipped from V and 7 bases from J, the junction kept 3 bases outside the gene matches. The CDR3 totals 16 residues. The CDR3 here is CASSLAGLAGANEQFF. The part of the CDR3 DNA that was read is TGCGCCAGCAGCTTGGCGGGACTAGCGGGAGCTAATGAG.

Partial CDR3 DNA: TGCGCCAGCAGTTCCAGCGGAAGGGACGAG. It yields the protein CASSSSGRDE. The whole CDR3 reads CASSSSGRDEQYF. The V and J genes are TRBV5-1 and TRBJ2-7, with D tentatively TRBD2 (5 bases). Read coverage stops 3 residues before the CDR3 terminus; the germline J gene supplies the remainder. Between the trimmed V and J ends, which lost 5 bases and 5 bases, there was a span of 14 bases. This CDR3 contains 13 residues. Germline CDR1 is SGHRS and CDR2 is YFSETQ. The full variable domain, rest sourced from reference TRBV5-1 and TRBJ2-7, is KAGVTQTPRYLIKTRGQQVTLSCSPISGHRSVSWYQQTPGQGLQFLFEYFSETQRNKGNFPGRFSGRQFSNSRSEMNVSTLELGDSALYLCASSSSGRDEQYFGPGTRLTVT.

On this clone: The CDR3 end is not reached by the read, which stops 3 residues before it; the germline J gene fills it in. This sequence joins TRBV5-1 and TRBJ2-7; 14 positions agree with TRBD2. The ends lost 2 bases at V and 3 bases at J; junction bases unmatched: 1. Germline V gene sequence: CDR1 SGHRS, CDR2 YFSETQ. The CDR3 consists of 15 residues. The part of the CDR3 DNA that was read is TGCGCCAGCAGCTTCGGGACTAGCGGGAGCTACGAG. It translates to CASSFGTSGSYE. The complete CDR3 reads CASSFGTSGSYEQYF.

Comment on this clone: The observed sequence ends 3 residues before the CDR3 terminus, with the missing tail filled in from the germline J gene. V usage is TRBV5-4 and J usage is TRBJ2-1; 7 bases are a match to TRBD2. The CDR3 covers 16 residues. Germline CDR1 reads SGHNT; CDR2 reads YYREEE (reference sequence). The V segment lost 0 bases and the J segment 2 bases; nucleotides outside the gene matches: 5. Incomplete CDR3 DNA: TGTGCCAGCAGCTTGGCCGGGGGAGGGGCCTACAATGAG. Its protein is CASSLAGGGAYNE. The entire CDR3 sequence reads CASSLAGGGAYNEQFF.